Listed below are T cell receptor beta chains from one sample, sequenced in a study of blood T cell repertoires in COVID-19. The table came from immunoSEQ multiplex PCR; TCRdb's copy has only in-frame clones and leaves some out. The table records under 300,000 clones, 70% to 80% of them present only once. Sequencing input: peripheral blood. The receptor set was obtained from a woman of 80 years or more with acute or convalescent COVID-19. The conserved cysteine and the conserved F or W are not part of the CDR3 here. Fields, in order: J gene, V gene, CDR3 protein.

TRBJ2-1 | TRBV23-1 | ASSHLPGLASGRIKGQF
TRBJ2-7 | TRBV16 | ASSRRAGTGGEQY
TRBJ1-1 | TRBV7-9 | ASSFERVEKAEAF
TRBJ1-2 | TRBV28 | ASSTTGSKDYGYT
TRBJ1-2 | TRBV2 | ASVLNSGTVGYT
TRBJ1-1 | TRBV5-1 | ASRSQGLGNTEAF
TRBJ1-1 | TRBV23-1 | ASRWDRVNTEAF
TRBJ2-1 | TRBV27 | ASSSYRPTSGGSNEQF
TRBJ2-7 | TRBV4-1 | ASSQTSGGAPYEQY
TRBJ2-1 | TRBV19 | ASSPPGVSYNEQF
TRBJ1-6 | TRBV7-2 | ASSLRGIGNSPLH
TRBJ1-4 | TRBV18 | ASSPGASNEKLF
TRBJ2-1 | TRBV9 | ATRTGARNEQF
TRBJ1-5 | TRBV15 | ATSTIDRGSNQPQH
TRBJ2-5 | TRBV7-2 | ASSFIAGGPLETQY
TRBJ2-7 | TRBV5-1 | ASSVTGVTYEQY
TRBJ2-3 | TRBV5-4 | ASSFAGEVSDTQY
TRBJ1-6 | TRBV5-1 | ASSPDSGSNSPLH
TRBJ1-2 | TRBV29-1 | SVEGTGLDYGYT
TRBJ2-7 | TRBV9 | ASSIQPSPYEQY
TRBJ1-2 | TRBV2 | ASSGAAGSDGYT
TRBJ2-1 | TRBV10-1 | ASSEGTSGGRQF
TRBJ2-1 | TRBV28 | AIETSGSRNEQF
TRBJ2-1 | TRBV5-4 | ASSPRSGSSYNEQF
TRBJ1-1 | TRBV2 | ASSVDRFTEAF
TRBJ2-7 | TRBV7-9 | ASSFISQGTYEQY
TRBJ1-5 | TRBV6-5 | ASGRDRGGQPQH
TRBJ2-1 | TRBV4-1 | ASSQAGLAGGVNEQF
TRBJ2-1 | TRBV7-9 | ASSLAGTFYNEQF
TRBJ2-2 | TRBV21-1 | ARGARGLAGGTHTGELF
TRBJ1-2 | TRBV11-2 | ASSQILAGYT
TRBJ1-2 | TRBV18 | ASSPEGLNYGYT
TRBJ1-5 | TRBV20-1 | SATDEGVSNQPQH
TRBJ2-7 | TRBV29-1 | SVRGQGASEQY
TRBJ2-1 | TRBV7-9 | ASSLGTSGDNEQF
TRBJ2-2 | TRBV12-3/TRBV12-4 | ASRLQASGELF
TRBJ2-7 | TRBV10-3 | AISDRQGKDEQY
TRBJ2-2 | TRBV2 | ASSNSGTGELF
TRBJ2-7 | TRBV7-2 | ASSPRGLYEQY
TRBJ1-2 | TRBV28 | ASSLSDRLYGYT
TRBJ2-2 | TRBV6-5 | ASSSSGGVGTGELF
TRBJ1-5 | TRBV7-4 | ASSPKTPRNQPQH
TRBJ1-2 | TRBV10-1 | ASSAQGPYGYT
TRBJ2-1 | TRBV2 | ASVAGLAYNEQF
TRBJ2-1 | TRBV5-1 | ASSTQGPSLDEQF
TRBJ2-3 | TRBV14 | ASSQGWDTLPLGPTDTQY
TRBJ2-7 | TRBV2 | ASSVGLAGVDRAYEQY
TRBJ1-2 | TRBV7-9 | AWGGANYGYT
TRBJ1-2 | TRBV6-5 | ASSYRGDRGFYGYT
TRBJ1-2 | TRBV3-1/TRBV3-2 | ASSYLRGRVGYT
TRBJ2-5 | TRBV7-9 | ASSSRTRIGQSRRETQY
TRBJ2-5 | TRBV7-7 | ASSPGGTQETQY
TRBJ2-1 | TRBV5-4 | ASSTLQISSYNEQF